Listed here are 5 T cell receptor beta chains from one sample, sequenced in a study of blood T cell repertoires in COVID-19. Data came from immunoSEQ multiplex PCR; TCRdb stores just in-frame clones and leaves some out. The data contain approximately 230,000 clones, approximately 90% of them singletons. The sequencing input was PBMCs or T cells enriched from blood (not recorded which). The receptors derive from a woman under 30 who had recovered from COVID-19.

V usage is TRBV7-2 and J usage is TRBJ2-3; 12 bases line up with TRBD2. CDR1 is SGHTA and CDR2 is FQGNSA in the germline V gene. CDR3 length equals 15 residues. V lost 5 bases, J lost 3 bases, and 3 bases stayed unmatched. The CDR3 here is CASSVLAGGTDTQYF. DNA for the CDR3: TGTGCCAGCAGCGTACTAGCGGGGGGTACAGATACGCAGTATTTT.

The V and J genes are TRBV3-1 (or the pseudogene TRBV3-2) and TRBJ1-2, with a weak D call TRBD1 (6 bases). The CDR3 is 12 amino acids. CDR1 is LGHDT and CDR2 is YNNKEL in the germline V gene (reference sequence). V was shortened by 8 bases and J by 10 bases, with 17 bases between the two germline ends. The CDR3 sequence is CASEGQTSVYTF. Written as DNA, the CDR3 is TGTGCCAGCGAGGGACAAACTTCAGTCTACACCTTC.

The J gene is TRBJ2-1, the V gene TRBV24-1; 7 bases match TRBD1. This CDR3 is 14 amino acids long. In germline, CDR1 is KGHDR, CDR2 SFDVKD. The J segment lost 6 bases and the V segment lost 8 bases, leaving 9 bases of the junction unmatched. The CDR3 DNA sequence: TGTGCCACCAATGACAGGGATTTCGGCAATGAGCAGTTCTTC. Protein sequence: CATNDRDFGNEQFF.

This clone was detected a few times. The chain carries TRBV28 and TRBJ1-1, with a possible D match to TRBD1 (5 bases). CDR1 MDHEN and CDR2 SYDVKM come from the germline V gene. Deletions cut 5 bases from V and 4 bases from J, with 11 bases between. CDR3 length: 13 amino acids. The CDR3 loop reads CASSGRGGTEAFF. The CDR3 coding sequence is TGTGCCAGCAGTGGGCGCGGGGGCACTGAAGCTTTCTTT.

The chain joins TRBV11-3 to TRBJ2-1; possibly TRBD1 for D (6 bases). Deletions cut 5 bases from V and 1 base from J, with 21 bases between. Germline CDR1 SGHNT, CDR2 YENEEA. This CDR3 region has 18 residues. CDR3 sequence reads: CASSTRDPLRGSYNEQFF. The CDR3 DNA reads TGTGCCAGCAGCACTAGGGACCCCCTTAGGGGGTCCTACAATGAGCAGTTCTTC.